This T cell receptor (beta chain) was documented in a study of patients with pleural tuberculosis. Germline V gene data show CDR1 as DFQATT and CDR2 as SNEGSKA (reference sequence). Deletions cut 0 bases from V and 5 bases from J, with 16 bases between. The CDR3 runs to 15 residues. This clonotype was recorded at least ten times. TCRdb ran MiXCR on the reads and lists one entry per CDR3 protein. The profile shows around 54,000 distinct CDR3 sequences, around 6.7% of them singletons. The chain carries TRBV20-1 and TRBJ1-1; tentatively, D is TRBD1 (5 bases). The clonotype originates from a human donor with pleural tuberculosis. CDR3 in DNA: TGCAGTGCTAGAGATGGGGTGGCGGGGGAGACTGAAGCTTTCTTT. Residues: CSARDGVAGETEAFF.